This entry lists 32 T cell receptor beta chains sequenced from one sample in a study of blood T cell repertoires in COVID-19. The protocol was immunoSEQ multiplex PCR, while the TCRdb copy is restricted to in-frame clones and leaves out a portion. The table has roughly 72,000 clones, over 75% seen once. Sequenced input: peripheral blood. These receptors originate from a human donor in a cohort sampled during active COVID-19.

J is TRBJ2-7 and V is TRBV4-3; 10 positions agree with TRBD2. V was pared by 1 base and J by 0 bases, with 6 bases of the junction left unmatched. CDR1 and CDR2 from the germline V gene are LGHNA and YSLEER. This CDR3 spans 17 amino acids. DNA of the CDR3: TGCGCCAGCAGCCAAGGGAGGGGACTAGCGAACTCCTACGAGCAGTACTTC. Translated, it gives CASSQGRGLANSYEQYF.

The chain employs TRBV5-6 and TRBJ2-3; D gene ambiguous. The ends were cut back, 1 base at V and 7 bases at J, with 10 bases in the middle. This CDR3 spans 13 amino acids. Germline V gives CDR1 SGHDT, CDR2 YYEEEE. The CDR3 protein is CASSLTRLNTQYF. CDR3 bases: TGTGCCAGCAGCTTGACGAGGCTAAATACGCAGTATTTT.

This chain joins TRBV6-4 and TRBJ2-7; tentative D call: TRBD1 (7 bases). V lost 8 bases, J lost 13 bases, and 33 bases lay in between. CDR1 MRHNA and CDR2 SNTAGT come from the germline V gene. The CDR3 is 16 residues long. CDR3 sequence: CASGDSPPDRRAPPYF. As DNA, the CDR3 is TGTGCCAGCGGGGACTCGCCGCCGGACAGGAGGGCGCCCCCTTACTTC.

The chain employs TRBV5-1 and TRBJ1-2; D is ambiguous. The CDR3 contains 13 residues. Trimming left V 5 bases short and J 7 bases short, with 15 bases between. Germline V gene data show CDR1 as SGHRS and CDR2 as YFSETQ. The CDR3 DNA follows: TGCGCCAGCAGACAGATCGAAGCGGCTGGCTACACCTTC. Translation: CASRQIEAAGYTF.

This clone was found a few times. This sequence joins TRBV24-1 and TRBJ2-7; 8 bases map to TRBD1. The CDR3 has 15 residues. With V trimmed by 3 bases and J by 5 bases, 8 bases remained unmatched. The V gene's germline CDR1 is KGHDR and CDR2 SFDVKD. The DNA of the CDR3 is TGTGCCACCAGTGATACCAATGGACAGGGCGACGAGCAGTACTTC. Translating gives CATSDTNGQGDEQYF.

The J gene is TRBJ2-1, the V gene TRBV24-1, with D unresolved. The CDR3 is 11 amino acids. The germline V gene encodes CDR1 KGHDR and CDR2 SFDVKD. The V end was cut by 5 bases, the J end by 8 bases, with 6 bases between. CDR3 nucleotides: TGTGCCACCAGTGGGGCTGATGAGCAGTTCTTC. Encoded protein: CATSGADEQFF.

The rearrangement links TRBV9 to TRBJ1-2, with a possible D match to TRBD1 (6 bases). Per germline, CDR1 SGDLS and CDR2 YYNGEE. The CDR3 extends over 14 amino acids. Trimming took 0 bases from V and 2 from J, leaving 8 bases between them. Written as DNA, the CDR3 is TGTGCCAGCAGCGTAGCAGGGGTCAACTATGGCTACACCTTC. It is translated as CASSVAGVNYGYTF.

The chain combines TRBV6-5 with TRBJ1-1, with TRBD1 matching over 8 bases. CDR1 is MNHEY and CDR2 is SVGAGI in the germline V gene. With V trimmed by 6 bases and J by 2 bases, 8 bases remained unmatched. The CDR3 is 15 amino acids. In DNA form, the CDR3 reads TGTGCCAGCAGCACGAAGGACAGGGCAAACACTGAAGCTTTCTTT. This sequence encodes CASSTKDRANTEAFF.

The chain joins TRBV2 to TRBJ1-5, with 8 bases aligning to TRBD1. Germline CDR1 and CDR2: SNHLY and FYNNEI. The CDR3 is 16 amino acids. V trimming: 4 bases; J trimming: 10 bases; junction bases outside the gene matches: 15. The CDR3 DNA sequence: TGTGCCAGCAGTGCCAGACAGGGGCTCAGATTCGGCCCCCAGCATTTT. Protein sequence: CASSARQGLRFGPQHF.

This clone was seen only a few times. This chain joins TRBV24-1 and TRBJ1-1, with 10 positions matching TRBD1. The length of the CDR3 is 15 residues. Germline loops: CDR1 KGHDR, CDR2 SFDVKD. V shed 4 bases, J shed 3 bases, and the junction held 4 bases outside the gene matches. The CDR3 region is CATSDSGQGHTEAFF. The CDR3 coding sequence is TGTGCCACCAGTGACTCGGGACAGGGGCACACTGAAGCTTTCTTT.

The chain joins TRBV30 to TRBJ2-2, with a tentative D call TRBD1 (6 bases). The CDR3 is made up of 17 amino acids. Trimming took off 1 base at V and 0 bases at J, with 15 bases between the two ends. In germline, CDR1 is GTSNPN, CDR2 SVGIG (reference sequence). CDR3: CAWSALQGSANTGELFF. Here the CDR3 DNA reads TGTGCCTGGAGTGCTTTACAGGGTAGCGCGAACACCGGGGAGCTGTTTTTT.

This clone was seen just once. The chain links TRBV19 to TRBJ2-2, with 7 positions matching TRBD1. Trimming cost V 6 bases and J 4 bases; bases outside gene matches: 5. The CDR3 length is 14 residues. In germline, CDR1 is LNHDA, CDR2 SQIVND (reference sequence). The CDR3 region has the DNA TGTGCCAGTAGAACAGGGGCGGGCACCGGGGAGCTGTTTTTT. It specifies CASRTGAGTGELFF.

The count of this clone is one. V gene TRBV5-1 combines with J gene TRBJ1-2, with D unresolved. Germline V CDR1 and CDR2: SGHRS, YFSETQ. With 4 bases removed from V and 7 bases from J, the gap between germline ends came to 11 bases. The CDR3 runs to 12 residues. CDR3: CASSVVECGYTF. The CDR3 DNA reads as TGCGCCAGCAGCGTGGTAGAGTGTGGCTACACCTTC.

V usage is TRBV14 and J usage is TRBJ2-3; TRBD1 matches at 9 bases. V trimming: 2 bases; J trimming: 8 bases; junction bases outside the gene matches: 11. The CDR3 length is 16 residues. Germline CDR1 SGHDN, CDR2 FVKESK. The CDR3 DNA is TGTGCCAGCAGCCAATTAGGGACAGGGACGACAACTACGCAGTATTTT. This translates into CASSQLGTGTTTTQYF.

The V call is TRBV10-3, the J call TRBJ2-7; tentative D call: TRBD1 (7 bases). V lost 7 bases and J lost 6, with 19 bases in between. CDR1 is ENHRY and CDR2 is SYGVKD in the germline V gene. This CDR3 is 14 amino acids long. CDR3 DNA sequence: TGTGCCATCAACAGGGCGGGACAGATGACCGAGCAGTACTTC. This gives the protein CAINRAGQMTEQYF.

The V and J genes are TRBV2 and TRBJ2-7; 10 nucleotides agree with TRBD1. Per the germline V gene, CDR1 is SNHLY and CDR2 is FYNNEI. CDR3 length: 15 amino acids. With 3 bases clipped from V and 5 bases from J, the junction kept 7 bases outside the gene matches. CDR3 region: CASSERLTGGNEQYF. In DNA, the CDR3 is TGTGCCAGCAGTGAGCGTCTGACAGGGGGCAACGAGCAGTACTTC.

This chain uses TRBV24-1 with TRBJ1-3; D unresolved. The CDR3 totals 16 residues. Germline V gene lookup returns CDR1 KGHDR and CDR2 SFDVKD. The V end was cut by 7 bases, the J end by 0 bases, with 15 bases between. CDR3 in amino acids: CATRAPRRLSGNTIYF. The CDR3 DNA follows: TGTGCCACCAGAGCTCCGAGGAGGCTCTCTGGAAACACCATATATTTT.

J is TRBJ2-3 and V is TRBV11-2, with 7 bases fitting TRBD2. The V and J ends lost 3 bases and 3 bases, in that order; junction bases with no gene match: 3. Germline lookup yields CDR1 SGHAT and CDR2 FQNNGV. The CDR3 length is 14 residues. The chain's CDR3 is CASSFGGGTDTQYF. As DNA, the CDR3 is TGTGCCAGCAGCTTTGGGGGGGGGACAGATACGCAGTATTTT.

The chain combines TRBV12-3 or TRBV12-4 with TRBJ1-1, with 7 bases aligning to TRBD1. The trim removed 6 bases at V and 8 bases at J, leaving 3 bases unmatched. The CDR3 consists of 11 residues. The CDR3 nucleotides read TGTGCCAGCAGGAGACAGGGAGAAGCTTTCTTT. This codes for CASRRQGEAFF.

The chain links TRBV10-2 to TRBJ2-1, with TRBD2 matching over 11 bases. V shed 4 bases, J shed 4 bases, and the junction held 6 bases outside the gene matches. The CDR3 loop spans 16 amino acids. The V gene's germline CDR1 is WSHSY and CDR2 SAAADI. The CDR3 here is CASSGLRTSGYNEQFF. As DNA, the CDR3 is TGCGCCAGCAGTGGGCTTAGGACTAGCGGGTACAATGAGCAGTTCTTC.

The chain joins TRBV11-2 to TRBJ1-3; D unclear. The V gene lost 1 base and the J gene lost 3 bases, with 10 bases spanning the gap. The CDR3 is 15 amino acids. CDR1 and CDR2 (germline): SGHAT, FQNNGV. The CDR3 loop is CASSLVYGFGNTIYF. The CDR3 DNA is TGTGCCAGCAGCTTAGTATACGGTTTTGGAAACACCATATATTTT.

The J gene is TRBJ2-1, the V gene TRBV24-1; the match to TRBD2 covers 9 bases. Germline values: CDR1 KGHDR, CDR2 SFDVKD. The CDR3 has 18 residues. The J segment lost 3 bases and the V segment lost 3 bases, leaving 11 bases of the junction unmatched. CDR3 region: CATSDPRASGAYYNEQFF. In DNA form, the CDR3 reads TGTGCCACCAGTGATCCGCGGGCTAGCGGGGCCTACTACAATGAGCAGTTCTTC.

This chain joins TRBV19 and TRBJ1-4, with unresolved D. V was cut by 7 bases and J by 8 bases, with 17 bases left in between. The CDR3 extends over 14 amino acids. Germline V gene data show CDR1 as LNHDA and CDR2 as SQIVND (reference sequence). For the CDR3, the DNA is TGTGCCAGTACCCTGGGAGGTCGGACGGAAAAACTGTTTTTT. Translated, it gives CASTLGGRTEKLFF.

V usage is TRBV4-2 and J usage is TRBJ1-2, with 10 bases aligning to TRBD1. From germline, CDR1 is LGHNA and CDR2 YNFKEQ. Trimming removed 3 bases from V and 4 bases from J; junction bases left unmatched: 11. The CDR3 contains 17 residues. CDR3 amino acids: CASSQQDRGVMVYGYTF. The CDR3 nucleotides read TGTGCCAGCAGCCAGCAGGACAGGGGGGTTATGGTCTATGGCTACACCTTC.

The V gene is TRBV6-4, the J gene TRBJ2-1, with TRBD2 identical over 9 bases. V shed 6 bases, J shed 6 bases, and the junction held 6 bases outside the gene matches. CDR1 and CDR2 from the germline V gene are MRHNA and SNTAGT. The CDR3 is 14 residues long. CDR3 protein: CASSEGLAVNEQFF. CDR3 bases: TGTGCCAGCAGCGAGGGACTAGCAGTCAATGAGCAGTTCTTC.

Here the CDR3 DNA reads TGTGCCAGCAGCCGCCGGGACAGGGGGTCCTACAATGAGCAGTTCTTC. It codes for CASSRRDRGSYNEQFF. The chain recombines TRBV5-4 with TRBJ2-1, with 11 bases identical to TRBD1. J lost 1 base, V lost 4 bases, and 4 bases had no gene match. CDR1 is SGHNT, CDR2 YYREEE, per germline (reference sequence). The CDR3 is made up of 16 amino acids. The variable domain in full, completed from reference TRBV5-4 and TRBJ2-1, reads ETGVTQSPTHLIKTRGQQVTLRCSSQSGHNTVSWYQQALGQGPQFIFQYYREEENGRGNFPPRFSGLQFPNYSSELNVNALELDDSALYLCASSRRDRGSYNEQFFGPGTRLTVL.

By sample fraction, this clone is medium-sized (0.01 to 0.1%). This rearrangement joins TRBV6-2 or TRBV6-3 to TRBJ2-1; D possibly corresponds to TRBD2 (6 bases). With 2 bases removed from V and 2 bases from J, the gap between germline ends came to 16 bases. The CDR3 totals 17 residues. Looked up from germline, CDR1 is MNHEY and CDR2 is SVGEGT. The DNA for the CDR3 is TGTGCCAGCAGTTACCTCCGGGAGCCCAGGGCCTACAATGAGCAGTTCTTC. Its protein is CASSYLREPRAYNEQFF.

V and J are TRBV28 and TRBJ2-6, with D possibly TRBD1 on 5 matching bases. CDR1 is MDHEN, CDR2 SYDVKM, per germline. V lost 5 bases and J 2 bases, leaving 13 bases between the germline ends. CDR3 length: 16 amino acids. The CDR3 here is CASSPPSGTGANVLTF. The CDR3 nucleotides are TGTGCCAGCAGTCCCCCCTCAGGGACTGGGGCCAACGTCCTGACTTTC. The full variable domain, with the rest looked up from reference TRBV28 and TRBJ2-6, is DVKVTQSSRYLVKRTGEKVFLECVQDMDHENMFWYRQDPGLGLRLIYFSYDVKMKEKGDIPEGYSVSREKKERFSLILESASTNQTSMYLCASSPPSGTGANVLTFGAGSRLTVL.

The gene calls are TRBV3-1 (or the pseudogene TRBV3-2) and TRBJ2-7; 8 nucleotides align to TRBD1. CDR1 is LGHDT and CDR2 is YNNKEL in the germline V gene (reference sequence). There are 14 residues in the CDR3. The trim removed 4 bases at V and 1 base at J, leaving 3 bases unmatched. The CDR3 DNA follows: TGTGCCAGCAGCCGTACAGGGGGTTCCTACGAGCAGTACTTC. This gives the protein CASSRTGGSYEQYF.

The chain joins TRBV4-3 to TRBJ2-7, with a tentative D call TRBD1 (5 bases). CDR3 size: 15 residues. Germline values: CDR1 LGHNA, CDR2 YSLEER. Trimming cost V 1 base and J 2 bases, with 12 bases left between them. DNA of the CDR3: TGCGCCAGCAGCCAAGGGACACCGACGACCTACGAGCAGTACTTC. Its protein is CASSQGTPTTYEQYF.

The V gene is TRBV21-1, the J gene TRBJ1-4; the D call in the table, TRBD1, was not verified against the DNA. TRBV21-1 constitutes a pseudogene. The CDR3 contains 15 residues. CDR3 in DNA: TGTGCCAGCAGCAAGGACAGGGGGTTGAGGGGTCCACTGTTTTTT. Amino acid sequence: CASSKDRGLRGPLFF.

The chain joins TRBV28 to TRBJ2-7; TRBD1 matches at 7 bases. V was pared by 6 bases and J by 6 bases, with 14 bases of the junction left unmatched. This CDR3 contains 15 residues. Per the germline V gene, CDR1 is MDHEN and CDR2 is SYDVKM. The CDR3 DNA follows: TGTGCCAGCAGCTCAGTTGGGGCAGGGGGTCGCGAGCAGTACTTC. This gives the protein CASSSVGAGGREQYF.